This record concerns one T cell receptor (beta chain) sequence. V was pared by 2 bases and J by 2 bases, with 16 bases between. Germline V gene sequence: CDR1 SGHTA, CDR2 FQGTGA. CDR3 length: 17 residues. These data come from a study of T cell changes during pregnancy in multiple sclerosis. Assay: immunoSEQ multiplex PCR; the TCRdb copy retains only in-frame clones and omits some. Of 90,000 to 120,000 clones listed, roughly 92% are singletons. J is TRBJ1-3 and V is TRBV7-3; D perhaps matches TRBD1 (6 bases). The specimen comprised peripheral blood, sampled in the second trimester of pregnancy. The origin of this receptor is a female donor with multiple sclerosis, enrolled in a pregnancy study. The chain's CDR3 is CASSLQGIGGPGNTIYF. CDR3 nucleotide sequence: TGTGCCAGCAGCTTACAAGGGATCGGGGGGCCTGGAAACACCATATATTTT.